The 23 T cell receptor beta chains below all came from one sample that was sequenced in a study of response to subunit inactivated influenza vaccine (dated by TCRdb to the late 2010s). The library was prepared using RT-PCR. The run used an Illumina HiSeq 2500. Using fastp at Q25 and MiXCR, TCRdb reprocessed the public reads and kept productive beta chains. Merged by CDR3 protein, the rows form single entries marked with the most common genes and DNA. In all, the sample holds approximately 490,000 distinct CDR3 sequences, and approximately 7.3% of those were seen once. Of the sample, about 12% falls within the top ten clones. The source was PBMCs from blood, collected about 24 months after vaccination. The receptors were gathered from a man aged 50 to 69 who received an inactivated influenza vaccine. Donor details come from another sample of the same person, matched by shared clones.

The chain employs TRBV3-1 and TRBJ2-7; D is perhaps TRBD2 (5 bases). The CDR3 has 16 residues. Trimming took 0 bases from V and 4 from J, leaving 16 bases between them. The germline gives CDR1 LGHDT, CDR2 YNNKEL (reference sequence). CDR3 in amino acids: CASSQDGRARHYEQYF. The DNA of the CDR3 is TGTGCCAGCAGCCAAGATGGGCGGGCCAGACATTACGAGCAGTACTTC.

At least ten counts were recorded for this clonotype. CDR3 nucleotide sequence: TGTGCCAGCAGCTCATCCTCCGGGACTAATAATAGGGAGCAGTACTTC. This gives the protein CASSSSSGTNNREQYF. The chain couples TRBV7-9 to TRBJ2-7, with 7 bases fitting TRBD2. The CDR3 is 16 residues long. V was clipped by 4 bases and J by 7 bases; unmatched bases: 16. Germline values: CDR1 SEHNR, CDR2 FQNEAQ (reference sequence). The full variable domain, with the rest looked up from reference TRBV7-9 and TRBJ2-7, is DTGVSQNPRHKITKRGQNVTFRCDPISEHNRLYWYRQTLGQGPEFLTYFQNEAQLEKSRLLSDRFSAERPKGSFSTLEIQRTEQGDSAMYLCASSSSSGTNNREQYFGPGTRLTVT.

The chain has TRBV12-3 or TRBV12-4 and TRBJ2-2; 13 nucleotides align to TRBD2. The CDR3 spans 16 residues. V trimming: 5 bases; J trimming: 7 bases; junction bases outside the gene matches: 7. In nucleotides, the CDR3 is TGTGCCAGCAGTCCACTAGCGGGGGGGCCTGGCGGGGAGCTGTTTTTT. This gives the protein CASSPLAGGPGGELFF.

The chain links TRBV7-2 to TRBJ2-6, with D perhaps TRBD1 (6 bases). V was shortened by 6 bases and J by 0 bases, with 12 bases between the two germline ends. This CDR3 spans 16 amino acids. The germline gives CDR1 SGHTA, CDR2 FQGNSA. In DNA, the CDR3 is TGTGCCAGCAGTCCACAGGGACGCTCTGGGGCCAACGTCCTGACTTTC. It yields the protein CASSPQGRSGANVLTF.

The chain has TRBV20-1 and TRBJ2-1; D gene ambiguous. Deletions cut 2 bases from V and 8 bases from J, with 4 bases between. Germline V gives CDR1 DFQATT, CDR2 SNEGSKA (reference sequence). The CDR3 runs to 10 residues. The CDR3 coding sequence is TGCAGTGCTAGAATGGATGAGCAGTTCTTC. Protein sequence: CSARMDEQFF.

The gene calls are TRBV27 and TRBJ2-5, with D tentatively TRBD2 (5 bases). The V gene lost 2 bases and the J gene lost 5 bases, with 12 bases spanning the gap. The length of the CDR3 is 14 residues. CDR1 is MNHEY, CDR2 SMNVEV, per germline (reference sequence). The CDR3 loop is CASSLKAGRETQYF. In DNA form, the CDR3 reads TGTGCCAGCAGTTTAAAGGCGGGCAGGGAGACCCAGTACTTC.

This clonotype was counted ten times or more. The chain has TRBV5-1 and TRBJ1-1; D unresolved. The CDR3 length is 14 residues. The V and J ends lost 4 bases and 2 bases respectively, with 12 bases between them. In germline, CDR1 is SGHRS, CDR2 YFSETQ. The CDR3 coding sequence is TGCGCCAGCAGCCCCTGGACGGCTAACACTGAAGCTTTCTTT. Protein sequence: CASSPWTANTEAFF.

This clonotype appeared many times. The gene calls are TRBV7-9 and TRBJ1-2; D is possibly TRBD1 (5 bases). The CDR3 spans 11 residues. V lost 2 bases and J 8 bases, leaving 6 bases between the germline ends. The germline CDR1 and CDR2 sequences are SEHNR and FQNEAQ (reference sequence). The CDR3 bases are TGTGCCAGCAGCTTACGGGGCGGCTACACCTTC. Translating it yields CASSLRGGYTF. Variable domain in full (rest from reference TRBV7-9 and TRBJ1-2): DTGVSQNPRHKITKRGQNVTFRCDPISEHNRLYWYRQTLGQGPEFLTYFQNEAQLEKSRLLSDRFSAERPKGSFSTLEIQRTEQGDSAMYLCASSLRGGYTFGSGTRLTVV.

The chain uses TRBV30 and TRBJ1-2; 7 nucleotides align to TRBD1. The CDR3 is 13 amino acids. Per germline, CDR1 GTSNPN and CDR2 SVGIG (reference sequence). The V gene end was trimmed by 8 bases and the J gene end by 1 base; junction bases not matched to a gene: 7. The CDR3 reads CAGRDRVNYGYTF. DNA for the CDR3: TGTGCCGGCCGGGACAGAGTTAACTATGGCTACACCTTC. Looking up the rest from reference TRBV30 and TRBJ1-2 gives the full variable domain: SQTIHQWPATLVQPVGSPLSLECTVEGTSNPNLYWYRQAAGRGLQLLFYSVGIGQISSEVPQNLSASRPQDRQFILSSKKLLLSDSGFYLCAGRDRVNYGYTFGSGTRLTVV.

V gene TRBV4-1 combines with J gene TRBJ2-1, with TRBD2 matching 8 bases. This CDR3 contains 17 residues. Per the germline V gene, CDR1 is MGHRA and CDR2 is YSYEKL. After removal of 4 bases from V and 3 bases from J, the junction contained 11 bases not matched to a gene. CDR3 in amino acids: CASSLQGISGVYNEQFF. DNA for the CDR3: TGCGCCAGCAGCCTACAGGGCATTAGCGGGGTCTACAATGAGCAGTTCTTC.

The chain employs TRBV7-9 and TRBJ1-1; TRBD1 might be the D (6 bases). Germline V CDR1 and CDR2: SEHNR, FQNEAQ (reference sequence). V was shortened by 0 bases and J by 7 bases, with 15 bases between the two germline ends. The CDR3 runs 15 residues. The CDR3 loop reads CASSLAGRAGDEAFF. In DNA form, the CDR3 reads TGTGCCAGCAGCTTAGCTGGCAGGGCAGGGGATGAAGCTTTCTTT.

This clonotype was seen many times. The CDR3 loop reads CASSLRPSSGGLEQYF. CDR3 coding DNA: TGTGCCAGCAGCTTAAGGCCCTCTAGCGGGGGTCTCGAGCAGTACTTC. The rearrangement links TRBV7-2 to TRBJ2-7; 10 bases match TRBD2. The germline CDR1 and CDR2 sequences are SGHTA and FQGNSA. The CDR3 sequence is 16 residues long. V shed 2 bases and J 6 bases; nucleotides not matched to a gene: 10.

The rearrangement links TRBV10-3 to TRBJ2-1, with 15 positions matching TRBD2. The germline V gene encodes CDR1 ENHRY and CDR2 SYGVKD. With V trimmed by 3 bases and J by 0 bases, 6 bases remained unmatched. This CDR3 spans 19 amino acids. The CDR3: CAISEWGTSGRSSYNEQFF. CDR3 nucleotide sequence: TGTGCCATCAGTGAATGGGGGACTAGCGGGAGGAGCTCCTACAATGAGCAGTTCTTC.

The chain is built from TRBV5-1 and TRBJ1-2; no clear D. V lost 0 bases and J 3 bases, leaving 9 bases between the germline ends. Germline CDR1 is SGHRS and CDR2 is YFSETQ. The CDR3 contains 14 residues. CDR3: CASSLVPRDYGYTF. The CDR3 DNA follows: TGCGCCAGCAGCTTGGTTCCGCGGGACTATGGCTACACCTTC.

The chain is built from TRBV15 and TRBJ2-5; 9 nucleotides match TRBD2. The V gene end was trimmed by 4 bases and the J gene end by 5 bases; junction bases not matched to a gene: 20. Germline-derived CDR1 and CDR2 are LNHNV and YYDKDF (reference sequence). CDR3 length: 19 amino acids. The CDR3 reads CATSNRGGVLAGLGETQYF. The CDR3 coding sequence is TGTGCCACCAGCAATCGAGGGGGCGTCCTAGCGGGACTCGGGGAGACCCAGTACTTC. Looking up the rest from reference TRBV15 and TRBJ2-5 gives the full variable domain: DAMVIQNPRYQVTQFGKPVTLSCSQTLNHNVMYWYQQKSSQAPKLLFHYYDKDFNNEADTPDNFQSRRPNTSFCFLDIRSPGLGDTAMYLCATSNRGGVLAGLGETQYFGPGTRLLVL.

This clonotype was counted a few times. The CDR3: CASSLGLAGGPYNEQFF. For the CDR3, the DNA is TGTGCCAGCAGCCTCGGACTAGCGGGAGGGCCGTATAATGAGCAGTTCTTC. This chain links TRBV7-6 with TRBJ2-1, with 15 bases fitting TRBD2. The J segment lost 7 bases and the V segment lost 5 bases, leaving 9 bases of the junction unmatched. Germline CDR1 and CDR2: SGHVS and FNYEAQ. CDR3 length: 17 residues. The complete variable domain, with remaining parts taken from reference TRBV7-6 and TRBJ2-1, reads GAGVSQSPRYKVTKRGQDVALRCDPISGHVSLYWYRQALGQGPEFLTYFNYEAQQDKSGLPNDRFSAERPEGSISTLTIQRTEQRDSAMYRCASSLGLAGGPYNEQFFGPGTRLTVL.

This rearrangement joins TRBV12-3 or TRBV12-4 to TRBJ2-3; 10 bases match TRBD2. The V and J ends lost 4 bases and 10 bases, in that order; junction bases with no gene match: 8. The CDR3 sequence is 14 residues long. CDR3 DNA sequence: TGTGCCAGCAGTTCCCAGACTAGCGGGCCGTCGCAGTATTTT. It encodes CASSSQTSGPSQYF.

This clonotype was observed at least ten times. V gene TRBV29-1 combines with J gene TRBJ1-2; a weak D match, TRBD1 (5 bases). The germline V gene encodes CDR1 SQVTM and CDR2 ANQGSEA. This CDR3 spans 13 amino acids. Trimming took 7 bases from V and 8 from J, leaving 20 bases between them. DNA of the CDR3: TGCAGCGCCTCGCAGGGAGCCGATGTAGGCTACACCTTC. It translates to CSASQGADVGYTF.

The rearrangement joins TRBV9 to TRBJ2-3, with TRBD2 identical over 10 bases. The germline V gene encodes CDR1 SGDLS and CDR2 YYNGEE. The CDR3 has 16 amino acids. Trimming cost V 0 bases and J 8 bases; bases outside gene matches: 9. The CDR3 region is CASSVGLAGDIGTQYF. CDR3 coding DNA: TGTGCCAGCAGCGTAGGGCTAGCGGGGGATATTGGTACGCAGTATTTT.

A few counts support this clonotype. V gene TRBV7-2 combines with J gene TRBJ1-5, with no clear D. Germline V gives CDR1 SGHTA, CDR2 FQGNSA. V lost 1 base and J 7 bases, leaving 14 bases between the germline ends. The CDR3 contains 15 residues. The CDR3 loop is CASSLGSGWYQPQHF. CDR3 DNA sequence: TGTGCCAGCAGCTTAGGGTCGGGGTGGTACCAGCCCCAGCATTTT.

This clonotype was observed many times. The chain recombines TRBV5-1 with TRBJ2-2; D is ambiguous. V was trimmed by 0 bases and J by 3 bases, leaving 3 bases between them. The germline CDR1 and CDR2 sequences are SGHRS and YFSETQ. The CDR3 covers 13 residues. CDR3 coding DNA: TGCGCCAGCAGCTTGGCCGACACCGGGGAGCTGTTTTTT. Translated, it gives CASSLADTGELFF.

The rearrangement joins TRBV4-3 to TRBJ2-7, with TRBD2 matching over 10 bases. The CDR3 is 19 amino acids. The ends lost 0 bases at V and 1 base at J; junction bases unmatched: 12. In germline, CDR1 is LGHNA, CDR2 YSLEER. CDR3 nucleotide sequence: TGCGCCAGCAGCCAAGATCGGTCGCTAGCGGGAGTTTCTTCCTACGAGCAGTACTTC. It translates to CASSQDRSLAGVSSYEQYF.

In this sample, this clonotype turned up a few times. The chain employs TRBV20-1 and TRBJ1-1, with 7 bases fitting TRBD1. The V gene end was trimmed by 2 bases and the J gene end by 7 bases; junction bases not matched to a gene: 13. The germline gives CDR1 DFQATT, CDR2 SNEGSKA (reference sequence). This CDR3 contains 15 residues. The CDR3 DNA reads as TGCAGTGCTAGAAACTTTAGACAGGGAACCTATGAAGCTTTCTTT. As protein: CSARNFRQGTYEAFF.